This T cell receptor beta chain was observed in a study of CD4 and CD8 cells across lung adenocarcinoma regions. TCRdb independently ran MiXCR on the PCR reads; one entry per CDR3 protein. This table holds approximately 9,600 distinct CDR3 sequences, 46% found once. The patients had localized lung adenocarcinoma, a non-small cell subtype. Germline V gene lookup returns CDR1 LNHNV and CDR2 YYDKDF (reference sequence). The CDR3 extends over 14 amino acids. V lost 1 base, J lost 5 bases, and 11 bases lay in between. The sequence was collected from a female donor with lung adenocarcinoma. The CD4 and CD8 labels of this study may be unreliable. The sample consisted of CD4+ T cells from the margin of a lung tumor. This chain connects TRBV15 to TRBJ1-2, with D hard to call. The CDR3 DNA is TGTGCCACCAGCAGAGTGGGAGGGCAGTATGGCTACACCTTC. Translation: CATSRVGGQYGYTF.